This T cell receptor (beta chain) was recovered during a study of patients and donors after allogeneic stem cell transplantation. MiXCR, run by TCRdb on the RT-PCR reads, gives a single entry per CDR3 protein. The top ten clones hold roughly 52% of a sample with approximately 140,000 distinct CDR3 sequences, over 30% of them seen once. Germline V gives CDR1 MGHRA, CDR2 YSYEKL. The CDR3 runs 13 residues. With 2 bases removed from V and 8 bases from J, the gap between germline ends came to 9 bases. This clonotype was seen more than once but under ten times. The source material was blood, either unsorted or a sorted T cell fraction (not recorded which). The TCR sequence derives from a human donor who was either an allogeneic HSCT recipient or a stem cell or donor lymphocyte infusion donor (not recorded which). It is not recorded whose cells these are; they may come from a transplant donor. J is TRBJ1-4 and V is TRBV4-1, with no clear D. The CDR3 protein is CASSQLLGEKLFF. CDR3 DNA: TGCGCCAGCAGCCAATTATTGGGGGAAAAACTGTTTTTT.